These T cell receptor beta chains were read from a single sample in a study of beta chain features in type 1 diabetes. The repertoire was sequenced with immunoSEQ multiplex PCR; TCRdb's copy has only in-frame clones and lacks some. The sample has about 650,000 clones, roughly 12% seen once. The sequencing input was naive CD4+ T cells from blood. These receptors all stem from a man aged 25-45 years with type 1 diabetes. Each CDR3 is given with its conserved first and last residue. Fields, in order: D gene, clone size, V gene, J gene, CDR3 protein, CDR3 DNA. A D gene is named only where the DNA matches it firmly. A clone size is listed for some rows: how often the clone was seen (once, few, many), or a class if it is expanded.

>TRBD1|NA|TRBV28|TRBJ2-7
CASRRQDRFFYEQYF
TGTGCCAGCAGACGTCAGGACAGGTTTTTCTACGAGCAGTACTTC
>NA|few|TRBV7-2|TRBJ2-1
CASSPPETEQFF
TGTGCCAGCAGCCCTCCGGAAACTGAGCAGTTCTTC
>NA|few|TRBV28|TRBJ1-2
CASQRFGYTF
TGTGCCAGCCAGAGGTTTGGCTACACCTTC
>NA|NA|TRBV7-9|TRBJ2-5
CASSSTEQETQYF
TGTGCCAGCAGCTCGACAGAACAAGAGACCCAGTACTTC
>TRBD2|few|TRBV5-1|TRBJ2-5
CASSRPGLAGASGETQYF
TGCGCCAGCAGCCGACCCGGACTAGCGGGGGCGTCGGGCGAGACCCAGTACTTC
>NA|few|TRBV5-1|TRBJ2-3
CASRLGPHLTDTQYF
TGCGCCAGCAGGCTGGGCCCGCACCTCACAGATACGCAGTATTTT
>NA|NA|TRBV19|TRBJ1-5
CASSIDPGFHQPQHF
TGTGCCAGTAGTATAGACCCAGGTTTCCATCAGCCCCAGCATTTT
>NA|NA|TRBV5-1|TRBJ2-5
CASSLEQETQYF
TGCGCCAGCAGCTTGGAGCAAGAGACCCAGTACTTC
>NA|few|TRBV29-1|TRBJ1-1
CSVELLLNTEAFF
TGCAGCGTTGAGCTCCTCTTGAACACTGAAGCTTTCTTT
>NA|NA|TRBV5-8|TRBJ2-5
CASSPRQGSETQYF
TGTGCCAGCAGCCCTCGGCAGGGATCGGAGACCCAGTACTTC
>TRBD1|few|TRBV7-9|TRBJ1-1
CASSPANSRTGENTEAFF
TGTGCCAGCAGCCCAGCGAACAGTCGGACAGGGGAGAACACTGAAGCTTTCTTT
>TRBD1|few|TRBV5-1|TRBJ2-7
CASSLTGGLYEQYF
TGCGCCAGCAGCCTGACAGGGGGCCTCTACGAGCAGTACTTC
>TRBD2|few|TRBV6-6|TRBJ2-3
CASSKAGGPVDTQYF
TGTGCCAGCAGTAAGGCGGGGGGGCCGGTAGATACGCAGTATTTT
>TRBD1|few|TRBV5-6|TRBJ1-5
CASSQLGSGQSAQHF
TGTGCCAGCAGCCAACTGGGGTCGGGACAGTCAGCCCAGCATTTT
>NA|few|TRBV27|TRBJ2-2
CASSLKDTGLLAGELFF
TGTGCCAGCAGTTTGAAGGACACGGGCCTCTTAGCCGGGGAGCTGTTTTTT
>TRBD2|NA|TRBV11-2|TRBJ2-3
CASSPRAFGGGYTDTQYF
TGTGCCAGCAGCCCGCGGGCCTTTGGCGGGGGTTACACAGATACGCAGTATTTT
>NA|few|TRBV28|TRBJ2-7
CASSLYGPPRSYEQYF
TGTGCCAGCAGTTTATATGGCCCGCCACGCTCCTACGAGCAGTACTTC